This TCR beta chain was retrieved from a study of PD-1 blockade in classical Hodgkin lymphoma. Study-level findings and limits: What caused the repertoire differences, perhaps disease activity or prior therapy, remains undefined. A reduction in baseline TCR diversity was reportedly seen in newly diagnosed patients relative to healthy donors.

The germline CDR1 and CDR2 sequences are LNHDA and SQIVND (reference sequence). The CDR3 has 17 amino acids. V shed 1 base and J shed 0 bases, with 13 bases lying between them. The time point: newly diagnosed, previously untreated cHL patient sample. Magnetic depletion of unwanted cells isolated CD4+ T cells from thawed PBMCs. Untreated, newly diagnosed classical Hodgkin lymphoma PBMCs were comparators. TCRdb keeps only in-frame clones here, not all; method: immunoSEQ multiplex PCR. The table lists more than 15,000 clones, about 90% of them singletons. Concerning this clone itself: What it binds is unknown.

Sequences were obtained from CD4+ T cells from blood. The TCR sequence derives from a human donor with classical Hodgkin lymphoma. V and J are TRBV19 and TRBJ2-4, with D possibly TRBD1 on 5 matching bases. This CDR3 is CASSIVRTIVAKNIQYF. CDR3 coding DNA: TGTGCCAGTAGTATAGTCCGGACAATAGTAGCCAAAAACATTCAGTACTTC.